A single sample is the source of the 10 T cell receptor beta chains below, sequenced in a study of CD8 T cells in Susac syndrome. A quantity of roughly 0.5 to 1 ug RNA underwent reverse transcription using random hexamers. TCRdb recomputed calls from the immunoSEQ multiplex PCR reads with MiXCR, one row per CDR3 protein. This sample carries approximately 300,000 distinct CDR3 sequences, 75% to 90% of them seen once, and the ten largest clones take approximately 0.2%. The specimen was CD8+ T cells from PBMCs. Source of these receptors: a human donor with multiple sclerosis.

V and J are TRBV13 and TRBJ2-3; 7 bases match TRBD1. The CDR3 runs to 16 residues. Germline values: CDR1 PRHDT, CDR2 FYEKMQ (reference sequence). After removal of 7 bases from V and 3 bases from J, the junction contained 13 bases not matched to a gene. The CDR3 DNA sequence: TGTGCCAGCACCTCGTTCCTTGACAGGGATACAGATACGCAGTATTTT. Its protein is CASTSFLDRDTDTQYF. The full variable domain, rest sourced from reference TRBV13 and TRBJ2-3, is AAGVIQSPRHLIKEKRETATLKCYPIPRHDTVYWYQQGPGQDPQFLISFYEKMQSDKGSIPDRFSAQQFSDYHSELNMSSLELGDSALYFCASTSFLDRDTDTQYFGPGTRLTVL.

V usage is TRBV20-1 and J usage is TRBJ2-1; 9 bases are shared with TRBD2. J was trimmed by 8 bases and V by 5 bases; bases with no gene match: 22. Germline CDR1 and CDR2: DFQATT and SNEGSKA (reference sequence). This CDR3 is 18 amino acids long. The CDR3 region has the DNA TGCAGTGCTGGGGGGGCTGCTCATAGCGGGAGTAGCTTTTATGAGCAGTTCTTC. It encodes CSAGGAAHSGSSFYEQFF.

The CDR3 DNA reads TGTGCCAGCAGTTACCACGGGAACACTGAAGCTTTCTTT. This codes for CASSYHGNTEAFF. The chain employs TRBV6-2 or TRBV6-3 and TRBJ1-1; D unclear. The ends were cut back, 2 bases at V and 1 base at J, with 5 bases in the middle. Germline assignment: CDR1 MNHEY and CDR2 SVGEGT. The CDR3 has 13 residues.

The J gene is TRBJ2-1, the V gene TRBV4-3; D may be TRBD2 (5 bases). The germline V gene encodes CDR1 LGHNA and CDR2 YSLEER. The CDR3 extends over 18 amino acids. Trimming removed 0 bases at V and 10 bases at J, with 25 bases between. This CDR3 reads CASSQETRAAGYWIEQFF. The CDR3 coding sequence is TGCGCCAGCAGCCAAGAAACGAGGGCTGCGGGTTACTGGATCGAGCAGTTCTTC.

The V call is TRBV11-2, the J call TRBJ2-7; D gene unclear. V lost 1 base, J lost 1 base, and 14 bases lay in between. The V gene's germline CDR1 is SGHAT and CDR2 FQNNGV. The CDR3 runs 16 residues. The CDR3 DNA follows: TGTGCCAGCAGCTTAGGCGCCCCTAGTTGGTCCTACGAGCAGTACTTC. It is translated as CASSLGAPSWSYEQYF.

The V call is TRBV7-9, the J call TRBJ2-3; unclear D gene. The CDR3 length is 14 residues. From germline, CDR1 is SEHNR and CDR2 FQNEAQ (reference sequence). Trimming removed 2 bases at V and 6 bases at J, with 12 bases between. DNA of the CDR3: TGTGCCAGCAGCTTATACCCCGATTGGGATACGCAGTATTTT. As protein: CASSLYPDWDTQYF.

The chain joins TRBV5-1 to TRBJ2-1; TRBD2 matches 12 bases. In germline, CDR1 is SGHRS, CDR2 YFSETQ. The V segment lost 4 bases and the J segment 8 bases; nucleotides outside the gene matches: 1. The CDR3 runs to 13 residues. CDR3 in amino acids: CASSRLAGDEQFF. In DNA form, the CDR3 reads TGCGCCAGCAGCAGACTAGCGGGAGATGAGCAGTTCTTC. The full variable domain, completed using reference TRBV5-1 and TRBJ2-1, is KAGVTQTPRYLIKTRGQQVTLSCSPISGHRSVSWYQQTPGQGLQFLFEYFSETQRNKGNFPGRFSGRQFSNSRSEMNVSTLELGDSALYLCASSRLAGDEQFFGPGTRLTVL.

The chain combines TRBV11-3 with TRBJ2-5; 11 bases map to TRBD1. V lost 5 bases, J lost 5 bases, and 7 bases stayed unmatched. CDR3 length: 15 residues. The V gene's germline CDR1 is SGHNT and CDR2 YENEEA. The CDR3 reads CASSLRTGGRETQYF. CDR3 DNA: TGTGCCAGCAGCCTGAGGACAGGGGGCCGGGAGACCCAGTACTTC.

The J gene is TRBJ2-2, the V gene TRBV6-6, with 9 bases identical to TRBD2. The V segment lost 11 bases and the J segment 0 bases; nucleotides outside the gene matches: 4. Germline V gene data show CDR1 as MNHNY and CDR2 as SVGAGI (reference sequence). CDR3 size: 14 residues. CDR3: CAGASGTNTGELFF. The CDR3 DNA follows: TGTGCCGGTGCTAGCGGGACGAACACCGGGGAGCTGTTTTTT.

The rearrangement uses TRBV11-1 and TRBJ1-5, with D tentatively TRBD1 (6 bases). Trimming stripped 4 bases from V and 7 bases from J, with 17 bases between. The germline CDR1 and CDR2 sequences are SGHAT and FQDESV (reference sequence). The CDR3 contains 15 residues. CDR3: CASSSRGVRGQPQHF. CDR3 DNA: TGTGCCAGCAGCTCCAGGGGAGTGCGGGGCCAGCCCCAGCATTTT.